These 25 T cell receptor beta chains were all obtained from the same sample, sequenced in a study of T cells in Graves' hyperthyroidism and ophthalmopathy. TCR beta CDR3 regions were amplified from RNA. RT-PCR in the first round (using the HTBI primer set) targeted the TCR CDR3. TCRdb fed the multiplex PCR reads into MiXCR, producing one record per CDR3 protein. This sample yields about 380,000 distinct CDR3 sequences, of which 18% are seen a single time; over 35% belongs to the top ten. The specimen was blood. These TCRs come from a man between 18 and 29 years old with Graves' ophthalmopathy.

This clonotype was counted at least ten times. This chain joins TRBV4-1 and TRBJ1-1, with D unclear. Germline CDR1 MGHRA, CDR2 YSYEKL. This CDR3 comprises 14 residues. V was pared by 1 base and J by 1 base, with 7 bases between. CDR3 DNA sequence: TGCGCCAGCAGCCAAGTTCCTGAGAACACTGAAGCTTTCTTT. Translating gives CASSQVPENTEAFF.

This chain links TRBV20-1 with TRBJ1-5, with D perhaps matching TRBD1 (6 bases). CDR1 and CDR2 from the germline V gene are DFQATT and SNEGSKA (reference sequence). V shed 3 bases and J shed 5 bases, with 17 bases lying between them. The CDR3 consists of 15 residues. The CDR3: CSASGQWESYQPQHF. CDR3 nucleotides: TGCAGTGCTAGCGGACAGTGGGAATCGTATCAGCCCCAGCATTTT.

The DNA for the CDR3 is TGTGCCAGCAGCCCCGGGACAGGGGCGCCCTACGAGCAGTACTTC. It is translated as CASSPGTGAPYEQYF. This sequence joins TRBV7-3 and TRBJ2-7; 10 positions agree with TRBD1. The CDR3 runs 15 residues. Germline V gene data show CDR1 as SGHTA and CDR2 as FQGTGA. The junction had 6 bases not matched to a gene; V was cut back by 5 bases and J by 2 bases.

This clonotype was seen ten or more times. This chain connects TRBV5-6 to TRBJ1-1; 8 bases are shared with TRBD1. The germline CDR1 and CDR2 sequences are SGHDT and YYEEEE. The CDR3 sequence is 15 residues long. J was trimmed by 1 base and V by 3 bases; bases with no gene match: 5. This CDR3 is CASSWGQAANTEAFF. The CDR3 nucleotides are TGTGCCAGCAGCTGGGGACAGGCGGCGAACACTGAAGCTTTCTTT.

This clonotype was seen ten or more times. The chain carries TRBV7-2 and TRBJ1-1; 7 nucleotides agree with TRBD1. The CDR3 covers 14 residues. V lost 3 bases, J lost 1 base, and 2 bases stayed unmatched. Looked up from germline, CDR1 is SGHTA and CDR2 is FQGNSA. In DNA, the CDR3 is TGTGCCAGCAGCTTCAGGGACAGGAACACTGAAGCTTTCTTT. It is translated as CASSFRDRNTEAFF. Drawing the rest from reference TRBV7-2 and TRBJ1-1, the complete variable domain is GAGVSQSPSNKVTEKGKDVELRCDPISGHTALYWYRQSLGQGLEFLIYFQGNSAPDKSGLPSDRFSAERTGGSVSTLTIQRTQQEDSAVYLCASSFRDRNTEAFFGQGTRLTVV.

This clonotype occurred many times. The chain recombines TRBV6-2 or TRBV6-3 with TRBJ1-1; the D is unclear. This CDR3 spans 11 amino acids. From germline, CDR1 is MNHEY and CDR2 SVGEGT. The ends were cut back, 6 bases at V and 11 bases at J, with 13 bases in the middle. The DNA for the CDR3 is TGTGCCAGCAGATATCAAACGTGGGCTTTCTTT. Translated, it gives CASRYQTWAFF.

V is TRBV2 and J is TRBJ2-7; no definite D call. V lost 6 bases, J lost 2 bases, and 11 bases lay in between. Germline V gives CDR1 SNHLY, CDR2 FYNNEI. The CDR3 sequence is 13 residues long. CDR3 coding DNA: TGTGCCAGCAGGGACGACGGAACCTACGAGCAGTACTTC. Translating gives CASRDDGTYEQYF. Combining the CDR3 with reference TRBV2 and TRBJ2-7 gives the whole variable domain EPEVTQTPSHQVTQMGQEVILRCVPISNHLYFYWYRQILGQKVEFLVSFYNNEISEKSEIFDDQFSVERPDGSNFTLKIRSTKLEDSAMYFCASRDDGTYEQYFGPGTRLTVT.

This clonotype was seen ten or more times. The V gene is TRBV5-1, the J gene TRBJ2-7, with 12 bases matching TRBD1. V gave up 3 bases and J gave up 2 bases; unmatched junction bases: 3. This CDR3 has 15 amino acids. CDR1 and CDR2 (germline): SGHRS, YFSETQ. The CDR3 DNA is TGCGCCAGCAGCTCGGGACAGGGGGCGGCCTACGAGCAGTACTTC. Its translation: CASSSGQGAAYEQYF.

This clonotype was seen many times. V is TRBV3-1 and J is TRBJ1-1; possibly TRBD1 for D (5 bases). Trimming pared 3 bases from V and 0 bases from J, leaving 8 bases between. This CDR3 has 14 residues. Germline V gene sequence: CDR1 LGHDT, CDR2 YNNKEL (reference sequence). Here the CDR3 reads CASSHQGLNTEAFF. The CDR3 nucleotides read TGTGCCAGCAGCCACCAGGGCCTGAACACTGAAGCTTTCTTT.

CDR3 bases: TGTGCCAGCAGCCCCAGCAGGGTCAATTCACCCCTCCACTTT. It codes for CASSPSRVNSPLHF. The chain recombines TRBV3-1 with TRBJ1-6; D may be TRBD1 (5 bases). V dropped 4 bases and J dropped 7 bases, with 11 bases sitting between them. The CDR3 runs to 14 residues. CDR1 and CDR2 (germline): LGHDT, YNNKEL (reference sequence).

The chain combines TRBV7-9 with TRBJ1-6; no clear D gene. The CDR3 covers 12 residues. V was cut by 6 bases and J by 9 bases, with 9 bases left in between. The germline V gene has CDR1 SEHNR and CDR2 FQNEAQ (reference sequence). CDR3: CASSDGPSPLHF. DNA for the CDR3: TGTGCCAGCAGTGACGGGCCTTCACCCCTCCACTTT.

This rearrangement joins TRBV5-1 to TRBJ1-2; 8 bases match TRBD1. This CDR3 has 15 residues. Germline CDR1 SGHRS, CDR2 YFSETQ. V was clipped by 5 bases and J by 4 bases; unmatched bases: 10. CDR3 protein: CASRMRQGSSYGYTF. The DNA for the CDR3 is TGCGCCAGCAGAATGCGACAGGGGAGCTCCTATGGCTACACCTTC.

This sequence joins TRBV20-1 and TRBJ1-5; perhaps TRBD1 as D (5 bases). Trimming cost V 2 bases and J 7 bases, with 12 bases left between them. CDR3 length: 13 amino acids. Germline lookup yields CDR1 DFQATT and CDR2 SNEGSKA (reference sequence). The CDR3 nucleotides read TGCAGTGCTAGATATCCAGGGAGGCAGCCCCAGCATTTT. This sequence encodes CSARYPGRQPQHF.

This clonotype has at least ten counts. This chain uses TRBV24-1 with TRBJ2-3; D may correspond to TRBD1 or TRBD2 (5 bases each). V lost 3 bases and J lost 3, with 12 bases in between. The germline V gene has CDR1 KGHDR and CDR2 SFDVKD. There are 15 residues in the CDR3. This CDR3 is CATSDQGGGTDTQYF. CDR3 nucleotides: TGTGCCACCAGTGATCAAGGTGGGGGAACAGATACGCAGTATTTT.

The V call is TRBV28, the J call TRBJ2-2; 7 positions agree with TRBD2. Germline CDR1 MDHEN, CDR2 SYDVKM. V lost 3 bases and J lost 7; bases outside the gene matches: 5. The CDR3 sequence is 14 residues long. CDR3 nucleotides: TGTGCCAGCAGTTTTGTTTGGGAGGGCGGGGAGCTGTTTTTT. Its translation: CASSFVWEGGELFF.

The chain uses TRBV2 and TRBJ2-7; TRBD1 might be the D (6 bases). The CDR3 is 13 amino acids. Trimming left V 0 bases short and J 8 bases short, with 11 bases between. Germline V gene data show CDR1 as SNHLY and CDR2 as FYNNEI. As DNA, the CDR3 is TGTGCCAGCAGTGAAGCGAAGCAGGGGAAGCAGTACTTC. It is translated as CASSEAKQGKQYF.

Many counts were recorded for this clonotype. This chain connects TRBV7-9 to TRBJ1-1, with D uncertain. In germline, CDR1 is SEHNR, CDR2 FQNEAQ (reference sequence). V lost 6 bases and J lost 6, with 11 bases in between. The CDR3 sequence is 12 residues long. CDR3 region: CASSLEAAEAFF. The CDR3, as DNA: TGTGCCAGCAGTTTGGAGGCAGCTGAAGCTTTCTTT.

This clonotype was counted only a few times. The chain has TRBV14 and TRBJ2-1; D unclear. The CDR3 length is 11 residues. Germline lookup yields CDR1 SGHDN and CDR2 FVKESK. The V end lost 5 bases, the J end lost 8 bases, and 7 bases lay between the germline ends. CDR3 residues: CASSVGYEQFF. The CDR3 nucleotides read TGTGCCAGCAGCGTAGGGTATGAGCAGTTCTTC.

This clonotype was seen at least ten times. The chain joins TRBV5-8 to TRBJ2-7; tentatively, D is TRBD1 (6 bases). V dropped 4 bases and J dropped 5 bases, with 13 bases sitting between them. This CDR3 region has 13 residues. Germline CDR1 SGHTS, CDR2 YDEGEE. In DNA form, the CDR3 reads TGTGCCAGCAGCATCCAACAGGGCCACGAGCAGTACTTC. It translates to CASSIQQGHEQYF.

This clonotype has ten or more counts. The V gene is TRBV5-1, the J gene TRBJ2-5; D possibly uses TRBD1 or TRBD2 (7 bases each). CDR3 length: 14 residues. The V end lost 4 bases, the J end lost 2 bases, and 12 bases lay between the germline ends. In germline, CDR1 is SGHRS, CDR2 YFSETQ. CDR3 nucleotide sequence: TGCGCCAGCAGCACGGGGGGACAGCAAGAGACCCAGTACTTC. It translates to CASSTGGQQETQYF.

Only a few counts were recorded for this clonotype. The chain is built from TRBV12-3 or TRBV12-4 and TRBJ2-3; D is uncertain. The CDR3 consists of 12 residues. The V end was cut by 5 bases, the J end by 4 bases, with 7 bases between. CDR3 nucleotide sequence: TGTGCCAGCAGTCTATCTTCAGATACGCAGTATTTT. Translation: CASSLSSDTQYF.

This clonotype has a count of ten or more. V usage is TRBV28 and J usage is TRBJ2-4; 9 nucleotides agree with TRBD1. This CDR3 spans 17 amino acids. Germline CDR1 reads MDHEN; CDR2 reads SYDVKM. J gave up 7 bases and V 6 bases, and 16 bases lay outside the gene matches. DNA for the CDR3: TGTGCCAGCAGCAGTTTCCCCCCGGGACAGGGCCTCAACATTCAGTACTTC. Translated, it gives CASSSFPPGQGLNIQYF.

This clonotype occurred many times. The chain is built from TRBV11-1 and TRBJ2-1; D is ambiguous. Trimming cost V 1 base and J 5 bases, with 6 bases left between them. Germline V gene lookup returns CDR1 SGHAT and CDR2 FQDESV (reference sequence). This CDR3 comprises 13 residues. The CDR3 here is CASSLGEDNEQFF. CDR3 nucleotides: TGTGCCAGCAGCTTAGGAGAGGACAATGAGCAGTTCTTC. The full variable domain, its missing parts supplied by reference TRBV11-1 and TRBJ2-1, is EAEVAQSPRYKITEKSQAVAFWCDPISGHATLYWYRQILGQGPELLVQFQDESVVDDSQLPKDRFSAERLKGVDSTLKIQPAELGDSAMYLCASSLGEDNEQFFGPGTRLTVL.

The rearrangement uses TRBV9 and TRBJ2-2; 11 bases align to TRBD2. The ends lost 4 bases at V and 5 bases at J; junction bases unmatched: 4. The CDR3 totals 15 residues. Germline lookup yields CDR1 SGDLS and CDR2 YYNGEE. The CDR3 here is CASSTSGGATGELFF. The CDR3 DNA follows: TGTGCCAGCAGCACTAGCGGGGGAGCAACCGGGGAGCTGTTTTTT.

This clonotype was found many times. The chain is built from TRBV2 and TRBJ1-2, with a possible D match to TRBD1 (5 bases). With 1 base removed from V and 6 bases from J, the gap between germline ends came to 12 bases. The V gene's germline CDR1 is SNHLY and CDR2 FYNNEI. The CDR3 totals 14 residues. CDR3 loop: CASSEVGPPNGYTF. The CDR3 region has the DNA TGTGCCAGCAGTGAAGTGGGACCCCCGAATGGCTACACCTTC.